The 8 T cell receptor beta chains given below trace back to one sample, sequenced in a study of blood T cell repertoires in COVID-19. Libraries were prepared by immunoSEQ multiplex PCR; TCRdb keeps only in-frame clonotypes and omits some of them. The sample contains over 250,000 clones, about four fifths of which appear only once. The sequencing input was PBMCs or T cells enriched from blood (not recorded which). All receptors derive from a middle-aged man who had been exposed to COVID-19.

The CDR3 here is CASSMMTSGRSYNEQFF. Written as DNA, the CDR3 is TGTGCCAGTAGTATGATGACTAGCGGACGCTCCTACAATGAGCAGTTCTTC. V usage is TRBV19 and J usage is TRBJ2-1, with 9 nucleotides matching TRBD2. Germline lookup yields CDR1 LNHDA and CDR2 SQIVND (reference sequence). The CDR3 consists of 17 residues. J gave up 0 bases and V 3 bases, and 6 bases lay outside the gene matches.

This sequence joins TRBV7-6 and TRBJ1-1; 10 bases fit TRBD1. J gave up 4 bases and V 3 bases, and 8 bases lay outside the gene matches. The germline V gene has CDR1 SGHVS and CDR2 FNYEAQ. The CDR3 sequence is 16 residues long. The CDR3 loop is CASSLRQGASSTEAFF. The CDR3 DNA is TGTGCCAGCAGCTTGCGACAGGGGGCGTCGAGCACTGAAGCTTTCTTT.

This clone has more than one count but fewer than ten. V usage is TRBV29-1 and J usage is TRBJ2-1; TRBD2 agrees at 10 bases. Germline-derived CDR1 and CDR2 are SQVTM and ANQGSEA. The CDR3 has 16 residues. V was pared by 3 bases and J by 6 bases, with 11 bases of the junction left unmatched. CDR3 protein: CSVDVIQREGINEQFF. In DNA, the CDR3 is TGCAGCGTTGATGTCATTCAGCGGGAGGGTATCAATGAGCAGTTCTTC.

The V and J genes are TRBV27 and TRBJ1-5; no reliable D call. The germline V gene has CDR1 MNHEY and CDR2 SMNVEV (reference sequence). V lost 4 bases to trimming and J lost 7 bases, with 11 bases between them. This CDR3 is built from 13 residues. Here the CDR3 reads CASSSIIRQPQHF. In DNA, the CDR3 is TGTGCCAGCAGTTCGATCATACGGCAGCCCCAGCATTTT.

The chain uses TRBV27 and TRBJ1-5; D ambiguous. This CDR3 is built from 13 residues. Germline lookup yields CDR1 MNHEY and CDR2 SMNVEV (reference sequence). V dropped 7 bases and J dropped 4 bases, with 11 bases sitting between them. The CDR3 nucleotides read TGTGCCAGCATTTCACGAGTTAATCAGCCCCAGCATTTT. Translating gives CASISRVNQPQHF.

This chain uses TRBV29-1 with TRBJ2-3, with 7 nucleotides matching TRBD2. CDR1 and CDR2 from the germline V gene are SQVTM and ANQGSEA. The CDR3 covers 18 residues. Losses at the gene ends were 4 bases for V and 2 bases for J; bases not matched to a gene: 18. The CDR3 is CSVVGLYFRDYNTDTQYF. DNA of the CDR3: TGCAGCGTTGTGGGGCTATATTTCCGGGACTATAACACAGATACGCAGTATTTT.

The chain has TRBV7-9 and TRBJ2-3; no definite D call. The CDR3 has 11 residues. In germline, CDR1 is SEHNR, CDR2 FQNEAQ (reference sequence). V lost 4 bases and J 4 bases, leaving 3 bases between the germline ends. CDR3 in DNA: TGTGCCAGCAGCTCGGCAGATACGCAGTATTTT. Its protein is CASSSADTQYF. The whole variable domain, filled in from reference TRBV7-9 and TRBJ2-3, reads DTGVSQNPRHKITKRGQNVTFRCDPISEHNRLYWYRQTLGQGPEFLTYFQNEAQLEKSRLLSDRFSAERPKGSFSTLEIQRTEQGDSAMYLCASSSADTQYFGPGTRLTVL.

This clone has more than one count but fewer than ten. V gene TRBV6-5 combines with J gene TRBJ2-7; TRBD1 might be the D (6 bases). Trimming stripped 2 bases from V and 13 bases from J, with 15 bases between. CDR1 and CDR2 from the germline V gene are MNHEY and SVGAGI. The CDR3 contains 12 residues. The CDR3 nucleotides read TGTGCCAGCAGTTACCTTACGGGACACCTCTACTTC. Encoded protein: CASSYLTGHLYF.